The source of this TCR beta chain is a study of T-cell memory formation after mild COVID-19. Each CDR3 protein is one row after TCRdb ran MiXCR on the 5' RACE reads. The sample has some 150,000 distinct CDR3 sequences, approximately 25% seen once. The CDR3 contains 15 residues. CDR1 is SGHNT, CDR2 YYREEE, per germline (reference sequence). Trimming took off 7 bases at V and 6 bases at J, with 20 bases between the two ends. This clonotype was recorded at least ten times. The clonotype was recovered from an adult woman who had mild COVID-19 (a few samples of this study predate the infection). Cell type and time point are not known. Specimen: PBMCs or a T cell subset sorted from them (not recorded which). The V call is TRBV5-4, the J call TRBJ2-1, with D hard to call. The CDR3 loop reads CASSSIVTSFNEQFF. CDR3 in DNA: TGTGCCAGCTCCTCTATAGTCACGTCGTTCAATGAGCAGTTCTTC.